The next 25 T cell receptor beta chains were all read from a single sample in a study of blood T cell repertoires in COVID-19. Sequencing used immunoSEQ multiplex PCR; TCRdb keeps in-frame clones, though not all of them. The repertoire holds roughly 57,000 clones, with around nine tenths as singletons. Input material: peripheral blood. The receptor set was obtained from a woman aged 55-69 years with COVID-19, enrolled during active disease.

The chain joins TRBV12-2 to TRBJ1-5; the D call of TRBD1 is as the table states it, not checked on the DNA. TRBV12-2 is annotated as a pseudogene. This CDR3 region has 15 residues. This CDR3 reads CASRLARTFRQPQHF. CDR3 DNA sequence: TGTGCAAGTCGCTTAGCGCGGACATTCCGGCAGCCCCAGCATTTT.

This chain uses TRBV10-3 with TRBJ2-1, with D unresolved. Trimming removed 6 bases from V and 0 bases from J, with 12 bases in between. There are 15 residues in the CDR3. CDR1 is ENHRY and CDR2 is SYGVKD in the germline V gene. CDR3 residues: CAIRAHESSYNEQFF. CDR3 bases: TGTGCCATCAGAGCCCACGAGAGCTCCTACAATGAGCAGTTCTTC.

This chain connects TRBV5-1 to TRBJ2-1; 8 nucleotides match TRBD2. The CDR3 contains 14 residues. Germline V lookup: CDR1 SGHRS, CDR2 YFSETQ. V shed 5 bases, J shed 4 bases, and the junction held 5 bases outside the gene matches. The CDR3 protein is CASSVQREYNEQFF. DNA for the CDR3: TGCGCCAGCAGTGTCCAGCGGGAGTACAATGAGCAGTTCTTC.

This chain connects TRBV28 to TRBJ2-7; tentatively, D is TRBD2 (5 bases). The CDR3 loop spans 18 amino acids. Germline V gene data show CDR1 as MDHEN and CDR2 as SYDVKM. V shed 1 base and J shed 2 bases, with 21 bases lying between them. DNA for the CDR3: TGTGCCAGCAGTTTATCTTTAATATCCGGGAAACCCACCTACGAGCAGTACTTC. The encoded protein is CASSLSLISGKPTYEQYF.

V usage is TRBV7-2 and J usage is TRBJ1-1; weak D call: TRBD1 (5 bases). V was pared by 4 bases and J by 11 bases, with 23 bases between. The CDR3 sequence is 15 residues long. Germline assignment: CDR1 SGHTA and CDR2 FQGNSA. The CDR3 region is CASSSRNLGPGRAFF. CDR3 sequence (DNA): TGTGCCAGCAGCTCTAGAAATCTGGGGCCAGGGCGGGCTTTCTTT.

This chain joins TRBV6-5 and TRBJ1-2, with 10 bases lining up with TRBD1. Per germline, CDR1 MNHEY and CDR2 SVGAGI. The CDR3 has 16 amino acids. J lost 4 bases, V lost 0 bases, and 5 bases had no gene match. The CDR3 loop is CASSYSGGQGSYGYTF. As DNA, the CDR3 is TGTGCCAGCAGTTACTCGGGGGGACAGGGGTCCTATGGCTACACCTTC.

The chain carries TRBV28 and TRBJ2-1; a possible D gene is TRBD2 (7 bases). V lost 5 bases and J lost 10, with 27 bases in between. Germline V CDR1 and CDR2: MDHEN, SYDVKM. This CDR3 region has 17 residues. CDR3 region: CASSIFLGGGRRGEQFF. For the CDR3, the DNA is TGTGCCAGCAGTATATTTCTGGGCGGCGGGAGAAGGGGGGAGCAGTTCTTC.

The chain is built from TRBV2 and TRBJ1-5, with a tentative D call TRBD1 (5 bases). V was pared by 7 bases and J by 4 bases, with 14 bases between. The germline V gene encodes CDR1 SNHLY and CDR2 FYNNEI. There are 14 residues in the CDR3. CDR3 in amino acids: CASTVDRGNQPQHF. As DNA, the CDR3 is TGTGCCAGCACCGTTGACAGAGGAAATCAGCCCCAGCATTTT.

The chain is built from TRBV11-2 and TRBJ1-1; TRBD1 aligns across 10 bases. V was pared by 6 bases and J by 7 bases, with 8 bases of the junction left unmatched. Germline CDR1 and CDR2: SGHAT and FQNNGV. The CDR3 extends over 14 amino acids. The CDR3 spells CASRRTGGLGEAFF. The CDR3 bases are TGTGCCAGCAGAAGGACAGGGGGTTTGGGTGAAGCTTTCTTT.

This clone appeared once. The chain links TRBV29-1 to TRBJ1-4; D is perhaps TRBD1 (5 bases). Per the germline V gene, CDR1 is SQVTM and CDR2 is ANQGSEA. Trimming removed 7 bases from V and 4 bases from J, with 13 bases in between. CDR3 size: 13 residues. Written as DNA, the CDR3 is TGCAGCGCGGTAGACAGCGATAATGAAAAACTGTTTTTT. Protein: CSAVDSDNEKLFF.

The chain employs TRBV21-1 and TRBJ1-1. TRBV21-1 is designated a pseudogene. The CDR3 is 13 residues long. The CDR3 region has the DNA TGTGCCAGCAGCACCTCGAGTCCCACTGAAGCTTTCTTT. Translated: CASSTSSPTEAFF.

The V gene is TRBV27, the J gene TRBJ1-2, with TRBD1 matching 7 bases. The CDR3 has 12 amino acids. With 7 bases clipped from V and 7 bases from J, the junction kept 6 bases outside the gene matches. Germline CDR1 and CDR2: MNHEY and SMNVEV (reference sequence). CDR3 sequence reads: CASTTGSLGYTF. The CDR3, as DNA: TGTGCCAGCACGACAGGGTCCCTTGGCTACACCTTC.

The V call is TRBV5-1, the J call TRBJ1-4; no definite D call. V dropped 1 base and J dropped 0 bases, with 4 bases sitting between them. There are 14 residues in the CDR3. The germline V gene encodes CDR1 SGHRS and CDR2 YFSETQ. The CDR3 DNA is TGCGCCAGCAGCTTGACAACAACTAATGAAAAACTGTTTTTT. Translation: CASSLTTTNEKLFF.

The CDR3 DNA follows: TGTGCCAGCAGTTTAGCCCAGGGGGCAGGGGGCTACACCTTC. This encodes CASSLAQGAGGYTF. The V gene is TRBV27, the J gene TRBJ1-2, with 8 bases matching TRBD1. The germline V gene has CDR1 MNHEY and CDR2 SMNVEV (reference sequence). V trimming: 2 bases; J trimming: 8 bases; junction bases outside the gene matches: 7. This CDR3 has 14 residues.

This chain uses TRBV5-1 with TRBJ1-2; D might be TRBD1 (6 bases). The CDR3 totals 16 residues. Trimming took off 0 bases at V and 8 bases at J, with 20 bases between the two ends. Germline values: CDR1 SGHRS, CDR2 YFSETQ. CDR3 DNA sequence: TGCGCCAGCAGCTTGGTCCCCAGGGGTCCTCAGAGGGGCTACACCTTC. The encoded protein is CASSLVPRGPQRGYTF. Together with reference TRBV5-1 and TRBJ1-2, the CDR3 gives the full variable domain: KAGVTQTPRYLIKTRGQQVTLSCSPISGHRSVSWYQQTPGQGLQFLFEYFSETQRNKGNFPGRFSGRQFSNSRSEMNVSTLELGDSALYLCASSLVPRGPQRGYTFGSGTRLTVV.

This chain links TRBV19 with TRBJ2-1; 11 nucleotides agree with TRBD2. The CDR3 extends over 16 amino acids. Germline lookup yields CDR1 LNHDA and CDR2 SQIVND (reference sequence). J lost 7 bases, V lost 3 bases, and 8 bases had no gene match. CDR3 nucleotides: TGTGCCAGTAGTATTAAGACTAGCGGGAATTTGAATGAGCAGTTCTTC. Protein product: CASSIKTSGNLNEQFF.

This chain joins TRBV27 and TRBJ1-2; TRBD1 matches at 9 bases. This CDR3 is built from 16 residues. The germline gives CDR1 MNHEY, CDR2 SMNVEV (reference sequence). The V segment lost 0 bases and the J segment 8 bases; nucleotides outside the gene matches: 10. The CDR3 DNA reads TGTGCCAGCAGTTTATCAGGGGACAGGGCCTTCGGCGGCTACACCTTC. The encoded protein is CASSLSGDRAFGGYTF.

The genes are TRBV25-1 and TRBJ1-1; the match to TRBD1 covers 8 bases. Germline assignment: CDR1 MGHDK and CDR2 SYGVNS. V lost 6 bases, J lost 5 bases, and 5 bases stayed unmatched. This CDR3 contains 13 residues. The DNA for the CDR3 is TGTGCCAGCAGGGGAACAGGGGGAACTGAAGCTTTCTTT. Protein: CASRGTGGTEAFF.

The J gene is TRBJ1-1, the V gene TRBV29-1, with a tentative D call TRBD1 (6 bases). The germline V gene has CDR1 SQVTM and CDR2 ANQGSEA. Trimming took 6 bases from V and 1 from J, leaving 15 bases between them. The CDR3 length is 14 residues. The CDR3 loop reads CSVGVGAKNTEAFF. CDR3 sequence (DNA): TGCAGCGTGGGCGTGGGGGCCAAGAACACTGAAGCTTTCTTT.

This clone occurred a few times. The genes are TRBV7-8 and TRBJ1-2; unclear D gene. The CDR3 runs to 15 residues. The V gene lost 1 base and the J gene lost 7 bases, with 16 bases spanning the gap. Germline CDR1 and CDR2: SGHVS and FQNEAQ. Here the CDR3 DNA reads TGTGCCAGCAGCTTAGTTTTGGACTCTAAGGCTGGCTACACCTTC. Protein: CASSLVLDSKAGYTF.

The V and J genes are TRBV5-1 and TRBJ2-3; tentative D call: TRBD1 (5 bases). V shed 3 bases and J shed 0 bases, with 11 bases lying between them. There are 15 residues in the CDR3. Germline lookup yields CDR1 SGHRS and CDR2 YFSETQ. The CDR3 region is CASSSTDWSTDTQYF. CDR3 DNA: TGCGCCAGCAGCTCGACAGACTGGAGCACAGATACGCAGTATTTT.

The rearrangement joins TRBV6-5 to TRBJ1-4; 10 bases line up with TRBD1. The CDR3 runs 15 residues. Trimming at V came to 4 bases and at J to 5 bases, leaving 4 bases not matched to a gene. Germline V lookup: CDR1 MNHEY, CDR2 SVGAGI. CDR3 DNA: TGTGCCAGCAGTTCTCCGGGACAGGGGAATGAAAAACTGTTTTTT. Translated: CASSSPGQGNEKLFF.

V gene TRBV19 combines with J gene TRBJ1-5; perhaps TRBD1 as D (5 bases). The CDR3 sequence is 15 residues long. The V and J ends lost 6 bases and 0 bases respectively, with 12 bases between them. CDR1 and CDR2 from the germline V gene are LNHDA and SQIVND (reference sequence). The CDR3 spells CASRTGYNSNQPQHF. The CDR3 nucleotides are TGTGCCAGTAGAACAGGATATAATAGCAATCAGCCCCAGCATTTT. Looking up the rest from reference TRBV19 and TRBJ1-5 gives the full variable domain: DGGITQSPKYLFRKEGQNVTLSCEQNLNHDAMYWYRQDPGQGLRLIYYSQIVNDFQKGDIAEGYSVSREKKESFPLTVTSAQKNPTAFYLCASRTGYNSNQPQHFGDGTRLSIL.

This clone was seen only a few times. The V call is TRBV7-3, the J call TRBJ1-1; D is unclear. CDR1 SGHTA and CDR2 FQGTGA come from the germline V gene. The CDR3 is made up of 13 amino acids. The ends were cut back, 1 base at V and 7 bases at J, with 10 bases in the middle. Here the CDR3 DNA reads TGTGCCAGCAGCTTAAACGGAGGCGGTGAAGCTTTCTTT. This encodes CASSLNGGGEAFF.

This clone was seen only once. V gene TRBV10-3 combines with J gene TRBJ2-1, with 9 positions matching TRBD1. CDR3 length: 13 residues. Germline CDR1 ENHRY, CDR2 SYGVKD. The junction had 8 bases not matched to a gene; V was cut back by 11 bases and J by 6 bases. The DNA for the CDR3 is TGTGCCGCGCGGGACAGGGATGGCAATGAGCAGTTCTTC. Translation gives CAARDRDGNEQFF.